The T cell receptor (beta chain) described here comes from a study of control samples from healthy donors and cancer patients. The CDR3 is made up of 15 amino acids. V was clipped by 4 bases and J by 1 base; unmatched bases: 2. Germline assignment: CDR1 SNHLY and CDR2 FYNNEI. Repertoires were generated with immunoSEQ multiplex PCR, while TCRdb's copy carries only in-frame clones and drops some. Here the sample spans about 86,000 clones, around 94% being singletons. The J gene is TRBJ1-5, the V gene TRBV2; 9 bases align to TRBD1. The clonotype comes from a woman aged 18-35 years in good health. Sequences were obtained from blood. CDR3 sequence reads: CASSVGQGSNQPQHF. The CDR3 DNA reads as TGTGCCAGCAGTGTGGGACAGGGAAGCAATCAGCCCCAGCATTTT.